This TCR beta chain is drawn from a study of Graves' ophthalmopathy and Graves' hyperthyroidism (dated 2018 in TCRdb). As for the study more broadly: Peripheral blood was collected before any treatment was given, at the time of initial diagnosis. A discovery set of 90 to 100 patients (around 40 ophthalmopathy, just over 55 stable hyperthyroidism) was enrolled to explore V-J signatures distinguishing ophthalmopathy from hyperthyroidism. The study used signatures of the TCR beta repertoire to tell Graves' ophthalmopathy apart from Graves' hyperthyroidism and to predict which patients would progress to ophthalmopathy. In 6 or 7 hyperthyroidism patients, T-cell repertoires of thyroid tissue and blood were compared. Following sample collection, hyperthyroidism patients were given methimazole at a starting dose of 30 mg daily, and ophthalmopathy patients were given high-dose intravenous methylprednisolone. In total, 135 blood samples were TCR-sequenced: 40 to 45 ophthalmopathy, roughly 77 hyperthyroidism and about 17 hyperthyroidism-to-ophthalmopathy patients. For independent validation, a separate cohort was made up of some 19 hyperthyroidism patients plus 17 patients who later progressed from hyperthyroidism to ophthalmopathy. Summary of the overall study and its limitations: Most expanded thyroid clonotypes with a frequency above 0.001 also appeared in blood, which suggests that blood repertoires may reflect the immune response in the thyroid. In validation, the model predicted ophthalmopathy progression with about 71% sensitivity and 72% to 80% specificity; 12 predicted patients were CT-confirmed with GO in a median of approximately 6.5 months. Ophthalmopathy was separated from stable hyperthyroidism by the 13-signature model with 87.88% sensitivity and 81% to 83% specificity in cross-validation and with 80%/75% in the test set. No statistical method was used to set the sample size in advance, and the investigators knew which group each participant was assigned to.

For repertoire sequencing, TCR beta CDR3 regions were amplified from RNA transcripts. A first-round RT-PCR used HTBI primers with the Qiagen OneStep RT-PCR kit, followed by a second-round multiplex PCR, size selection and purification. Sequencing of the libraries was carried out on an Illumina HiSeq2000 in paired-end mode with 100 bp reads. As for how the authors treated the data: Reads were processed with SOAPnuke, discarding reads with adapters, uncalled bases, mean Phred below 15, or no exact constant-primer or identifier match. COPE v1.2.5 was used to merge high-quality paired reads. Each unique nucleotide sequence was defined as a clonotype, and clonotypes were aligned to IMGT TRB V, D and J references with MiTCR v1.1. Analysis was restricted to V-J combinations with a frequency above 0.0001, which covered 98% to 99.2% of repertoires. For each V-J combination, a TCR clonal expansion and chaos score was defined as F50 clonal expansion divided by the chaos observed in the TCRdist matrix. Welch's t-statistics and random forest were used to reduce the features to about 14 V-J combinations, which were then used as input to a naive Bayes classifier. The Morisita-Horn index was used to measure how similar the thyroid and blood repertoires were. The raw public reads went through TCRdb reprocessing: fastp at Q25, MiXCR clone calling, in-frame beta chains kept. Every CDR3 protein is listed once, alongside the most common genes and DNA of its rows. The V and J calls shown here were made by TCRdb, not taken from the authors' results. Present in this sample are approximately 640,000 distinct CDR3 sequences, 35% to 50% of which were seen just once. The top ten clones comprise roughly 3.5% of the sample.

Deletion took 4 bases off V and 4 bases off J, with a span of 13 bases between the germline ends. Including cysteine and phenylalanine, the CDR3 has 13 amino acids. Only CDR3 DNA remains: 39 bases, in frame from the first base. Based on the germline V gene, the CDR1 and CDR2 sequences are SQVTM and ANQGSEA. Ophthalmopathy patients were characterized by moderately to severely active disease, a Clinical Activity Score of at least 3, a NOSPECS grade of at least 4, and a disease duration under 3 months. Patients with other autoimmune diseases, uncontrolled infections, pregnancy or lactation were excluded from the study. Clinical symptoms, serum thyroxine, TRAb, thyroid ultrasound and orbital computed tomography formed the basis of the diagnosis. Ficoll-Paque density gradient centrifugation was used to isolate PBMCs from 8.5 to 10 ml of fresh peripheral blood. Trizol reagent was used to extract the total RNA, and its quality was then checked on an Agilent 2100 Bioanalyzer.

On this clonotype itself: The antigen it binds to is not known. No base qualities exist here, and no much larger clone lies one base off it.

The receptor's source is an adult man with Graves' ophthalmopathy. Material: peripheral blood. The rearranged segments are TRBV29-1 and TRBJ1-1, with TRBD1 perhaps the D gene, on 5 matching bases. The CDR3 has the sequence CSVGRGRGTEAFF. The nucleotides read TGCAGCGTTGGGAGGGGTAGAGGCACTGAAGCTTTCTTT.